This is a list of T cell receptor beta chains from one sample in a study of tumor-infiltrating lymphocytes in primary liver carcinoma. TCRdb re-analysed the multiplex PCR reads in MiXCR, keeping a single row per CDR3 protein. The sample consists of fewer than 400,000 distinct CDR3 sequences, approximately 54% of them appearing once. The sequenced sample was peripheral blood. The receptors originated from a woman between 25 and 40 years old with primary liver carcinoma and hepatitis B virus infection. Both conserved end residues are trimmed from each CDR3. Fields, in order: V gene, CDR3 length, CDR3 protein.

>TRBV5-5|13
ASSKRRASRTEAF
>TRBV29-1|11
SGLTGARNEQF
>TRBV4-1|14
ASNQDTGQGYQPQH
>TRBV5-5|13
ASSLVPKPPYEQY
>TRBV12-3/TRBV12-4|12
ASSRSGTSGIHF
>TRBV12-3/TRBV12-4|12
ASRGGLAKDIQY
>TRBV29-1|10
STRDYSYGRT
>TRBV28|14
ASSLVRVLKTDTQY
>TRBV11-1|12
ANSFPGGSYERY
>TRBV28|15
ASSSPSGTSSYNEQL
>TRBV11-3|12
VSSLTQGVAGYT
>TRBV6-1|14
VSSVSYPGGNQPQH
>TRBV7-9|10
ASSLKQETQY
>TRBV11-2|16
ASSFPDWGLAGQETQH
>TRBV6-5|18
VSSRYPKTGDVYSNQPQH
>TRBV6-6|12
ASNGQGTLYEQY
>TRBV29-1|12
SPRSESVADAQY
>TRBV7-9|14
ASSLVVGRGYYDQY
>TRBV6-5|13
ASSGSRTGGGELF
>TRBV11-3|13
ASSLYSASGYEQY
>TRBV13|16
ASSTDVAGGPETDTQY
>TRBV6-5|15
ASSYSFGSGSTVTQY
>TRBV12-3/TRBV12-4|8
ASSWDRQF
>TRBV11-3|12
ASNEGTSGYEQY
>TRBV12-3/TRBV12-4|12
ASGSAGTGHEQY
>TRBV4-2|13
ASSQSISGINEQI
>TRBV5-6|15
ASSLAGGRYRADTQY
>TRBV13|12
ASSFLTGVHEQF
>TRBV6-5|13
ASSCSWSGVTEAF
>TRBV29-1|13
SVEDLVNGQHEQF
>TRBV7-9|13
ASSAHRARADTQY
>TRBV30|13
AWSVYWSSYNEQF
>TRBV4-2|13
ASSQLAGGPCEQF
>TRBV5-4|12
ASSFQVATDTQY
>TRBV6-2/TRBV6-3|13
ASSYSWQGADTQY
>TRBV5-1|13
ASSLALAGAYDQY
>TRBV29-1|10
SSSADPNEQF
>TRBV20-1|9
SGDRVETQY
>TRBV6-5|16
ASSYSTPSGLAKNIQY
>TRBV14|9
ASSHGTIGL
>TRBV30|12
AWSVKGNQETQY
>TRBV7-9|10
ASSLIVVEQF
>TRBV12-3/TRBV12-4|11
ASSLLQISGYT
>TRBV7-9|10
ASSARVTVLY
>TRBV14|13
ASSHGYLFTATQY
>TRBV6-6|10
VSSRDWGKLF
>TRBV28|11
ACSFDRTYEQY
>TRBV29-1|12
SVTTGTGPYEQY
>TRBV19|12
ASATQDGNEKLF
>TRBV12-3/TRBV12-4|13
AISAGALSNQPQH
>TRBV6-5|12
ARGSSHSYNEQF
>TRBV6-5|10
ASWDRDHEQF
>TRBV12-3/TRBV12-4|12
ASSSQGGNSPLH
>TRBV10-3|17
AISPPPGDSSVSTDTQY
>TRBV6-4|13
ASSETSGTQIGQF